This T cell receptor beta chain originates from a study of radiation and T cells in renal cell carcinoma. The method was immunoSEQ multiplex PCR; TCRdb's version includes in-frame clones alone and lacks a portion of them. The data contain around 100,000 clones, approximately 80% of them singletons. Study outcomes and limitations: Pretreatment tumor biopsies were lacking, so baseline clonotypes are unknown.

This CDR3 has 17 amino acids. Per the germline V gene, CDR1 is MGHRA and CDR2 is YSYEKL. V shed 0 bases and J 2 bases; nucleotides not matched to a gene: 6. The sample's time point: blood 4 weeks post-SBRT, at nephrectomy. Treatment given: 15 Gy SBRT to primary tumor, nephrectomy 4 weeks later. The sample holds a few counts of this clone. Its antigen is currently unknown. The rearrangement links TRBV4-1 to TRBJ2-1, with TRBD2 identical over 8 bases. The source material was blood, sampled from a patient whose treatment included radiotherapy and nephrectomy. This receptor was taken from a man between 60 and 70 years old with renal cell carcinoma. The CDR3 here is CASSQDRAGVTYNEQFF. The CDR3 nucleotides read TGCGCCAGCAGCCAAGATCGAGCGGGAGTTACCTACAATGAGCAGTTCTTC.